This T cell receptor (beta chain) was found in a study of T cells expressing NK-cell markers (dated by TCRdb to 2020 to 2021). About the study as a whole: Under ten donors provided sorted CD3+CD56+NKG2C+, CD3+CD56+NKG2C- and CD3+CD56-NKG2C+ T-cell subsets, whose TCR beta-chain repertoires were profiled. Of the eight sequenced donors, seven were found to be HCMV-seropositive and one was found to be HCMV-seronegative. The study sequenced eight donors, all healthy volunteers chosen at random: three men and five women. The libraries were sequenced on Illumina HiSeq 2000/2500, MiSeq or NextSeq, producing 2 x 150 bp reads.

Here is what the overall study found, with its caveats: Those dominant clonotypes were again the most abundant among CD3+CD56-NKG2C+ cells in several donors, at about 28.3-65%. Whether the expanded NKG2C-expressing T cell clones were specific for HCMV antigens remained unclear. In over five donors, the dominant CD3+CD56+NKG2C+ clonotypes were found to rank among the top 10 CD8+ clonotypes and to make up 1.0-7.0% of CD8+ T cells.

As to this clonotype: What this receptor recognizes is not known.

HCMV-specific IgG was detected in serum with a commercial ELISA kit to determine HCMV serostatus. Ficoll density gradient centrifugation was used to isolate peripheral blood mononuclear cells from blood. Instrument on record: Illumina HiSeq 2000. TCR beta cDNA libraries were prepared using 5'RACE template switching, which introduced a universal primer site and unique molecular identifiers. Synthesis of cDNA was primed from the TCR beta constant segment and was followed by two consecutive PCR amplification steps. For the original study's pipeline: MIGEC was used to demultiplex reads and group reads by UMI, and MiTCR was used to assemble and quantify clonotypes. Only TCR cDNA sequences supported by at least two reads were kept to exclude erroneous sequences. The tcR package was used for downstream repertoire analysis, and clonotypes were matched between fractions using CDR3 nucleotide sequence together with V segment. Antigen specificity was annotated against VDJdb with VDJmatch, allowing one amino acid substitution in CDR3. TCRdb reprocessed the reads, reporting each CDR3 protein sequence once and no DNA. The V and J calls were determined by TCRdb, not by the authors. The sample's own table lists some 150,000 distinct CDR3 sequences. 9.5% to 15% of the sample is taken by the ten largest.

The TCR was taken from a man younger than 35 in good health. Donor details come from another sample of the same person, matched by shared clones. The material sequenced was blood T cells: a sorted CD56 or NKG2C T cell subset, CD4+ or CD8+ T cells, or bulk PBMC T cells (not recorded which).

CDR3 region: CASTQPGWPEQFF. The V and J segments used are TRBV6-1 and TRBJ2-1; with no DNA, the TCRdb D assignment of TRBD2 cannot be verified. The germline V gene encodes CDR1 MNHNS and CDR2 SASEGT. Including cysteine and phenylalanine, the CDR3 has 13 amino acids. No DNA sequence was recorded.